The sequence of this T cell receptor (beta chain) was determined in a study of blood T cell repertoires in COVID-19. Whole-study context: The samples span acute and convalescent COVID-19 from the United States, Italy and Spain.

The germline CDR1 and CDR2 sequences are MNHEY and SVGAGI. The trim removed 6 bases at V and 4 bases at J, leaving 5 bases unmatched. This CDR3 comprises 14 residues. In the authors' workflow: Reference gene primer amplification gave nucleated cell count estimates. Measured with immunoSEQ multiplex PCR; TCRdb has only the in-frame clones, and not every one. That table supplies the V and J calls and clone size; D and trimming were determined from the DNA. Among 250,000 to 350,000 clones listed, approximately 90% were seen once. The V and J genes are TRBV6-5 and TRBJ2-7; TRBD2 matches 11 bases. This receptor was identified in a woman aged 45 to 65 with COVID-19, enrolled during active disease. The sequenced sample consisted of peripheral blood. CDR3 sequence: CASRRLAGYYEQYF. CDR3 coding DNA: TGTGCCAGCAGGCGACTAGCGGGGTATTACGAGCAGTACTTC.